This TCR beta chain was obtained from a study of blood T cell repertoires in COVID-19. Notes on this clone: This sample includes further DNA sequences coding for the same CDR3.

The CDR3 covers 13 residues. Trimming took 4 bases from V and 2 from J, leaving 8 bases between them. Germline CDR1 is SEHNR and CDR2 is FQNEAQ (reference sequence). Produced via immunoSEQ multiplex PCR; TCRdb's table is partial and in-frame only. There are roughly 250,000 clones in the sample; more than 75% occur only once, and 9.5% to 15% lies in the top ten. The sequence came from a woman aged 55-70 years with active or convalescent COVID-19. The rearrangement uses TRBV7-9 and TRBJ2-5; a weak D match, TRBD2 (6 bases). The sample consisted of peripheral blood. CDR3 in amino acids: CASSSGTQETQYF. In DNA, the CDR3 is TGTGCCAGCAGCTCCGGGACTCAAGAGACCCAGTACTTC.